These 31 T cell receptor beta chains originate from one sample sequenced in a study of blood T cell repertoires in COVID-19. Profiling relied on immunoSEQ multiplex PCR, and the TCRdb table lists in-frame clones only, not all of them. The table shows around 92,000 clones, with around 84% occurring only once. Sequencing was carried out using peripheral blood. Receptor source: a woman aged 55-70 years in a cohort sampled during active or convalescent COVID-19.

This sequence joins TRBV7-8 and TRBJ2-1, with 12 positions matching TRBD2. There are 19 residues in the CDR3. Unmatched junction bases numbered 7, after V lost 0 bases and J lost 1 base. Per the germline V gene, CDR1 is SGHVS and CDR2 is FQNEAQ. CDR3 amino acids: CASSLALRTSGKSYNEQFF. DNA of the CDR3: TGTGCCAGCAGCTTAGCGCTTCGGACTAGCGGGAAGTCCTACAATGAGCAGTTCTTC.

V and J are TRBV9 and TRBJ2-1, with 7 bases aligning to TRBD1. The CDR3 is 16 amino acids. V lost 2 bases and J lost 7; bases outside the gene matches: 12. From germline, CDR1 is SGDLS and CDR2 YYNGEE. CDR3 protein: CASSVGQTASWNEQFF. The CDR3 DNA reads TGTGCCAGCAGCGTGGGACAGACAGCCTCTTGGAATGAGCAGTTCTTC.

About this clone itself: The sample carries other DNA sequences with the same CDR3. In nucleotides, the CDR3 is TGTGCCAGCAGTTTACTGTACGAGCAGTACTTC. Protein sequence: CASSLLYEQYF. This chain connects TRBV28 to TRBJ2-7; D not resolved. V shed 2 bases and J shed 4 bases, with 3 bases lying between them. Germline CDR1 MDHEN, CDR2 SYDVKM. The CDR3 runs to 11 residues.

The chain has TRBV28 and TRBJ1-2, with TRBD1 as a possible D gene (5 bases). The germline CDR1 and CDR2 sequences are MDHEN and SYDVKM. The CDR3 covers 13 residues. V lost 3 bases to trimming and J lost 4 bases, with 9 bases between them. CDR3 DNA sequence: TGTGCCAGCAGTTTTGACAGCCGCTATGGCTACACCTTC. Its protein product is CASSFDSRYGYTF.

The genes are TRBV4-1 and TRBJ1-6; possible D gene TRBD1, 5 bases. The ends were cut back, 2 bases at V and 6 bases at J, with 11 bases in the middle. Per germline, CDR1 MGHRA and CDR2 YSYEKL. The CDR3 runs 15 residues. CDR3 residues: CASSQFRAGNSPLHF. The DNA of the CDR3 is TGCGCCAGCAGCCAATTCAGGGCCGGTAATTCACCCCTCCACTTT.

The rearrangement links TRBV6-5 to TRBJ2-1, with 8 bases fitting TRBD1. This CDR3 is built from 15 residues. Germline V gene sequence: CDR1 MNHEY, CDR2 SVGAGI. J gave up 8 bases and V 6 bases, and 12 bases lay outside the gene matches. The CDR3 loop reads CASRRNPNRGDEQFF. The DNA for the CDR3 is TGTGCCAGCAGACGCAACCCAAACAGGGGGGATGAGCAGTTCTTC.

This clone appeared once. This chain links TRBV6-5 with TRBJ2-1; D is undetermined. V lost 2 bases, J lost 12 bases, and 8 bases lay in between. This CDR3 comprises 11 residues. Per germline, CDR1 MNHEY and CDR2 SVGAGI. The CDR3 sequence is CASSYDTRQFF. The CDR3 region has the DNA TGTGCCAGCAGTTACGATACGCGGCAGTTCTTC.

The V and J genes are TRBV28 and TRBJ2-2; 11 nucleotides line up with TRBD1. Germline CDR1 is MDHEN and CDR2 is SYDVKM. With V trimmed by 6 bases and J by 6 bases, 6 bases remained unmatched. The CDR3 is 15 amino acids. The CDR3 sequence is CASREDRGPPGELFF. Here the CDR3 DNA reads TGTGCCAGCAGGGAGGACAGGGGGCCCCCCGGGGAGCTGTTTTTT.

The chain couples TRBV19 to TRBJ2-7; TRBD1 might be the D (5 bases). This CDR3 region has 14 residues. Germline assignment: CDR1 LNHDA and CDR2 SQIVND (reference sequence). Trimming cost V 3 bases and J 3 bases, with 12 bases left between them. Here the CDR3 reads CASSIFDRVYEQYF. The CDR3 nucleotides read TGTGCCAGTAGTATTTTCGACAGAGTCTACGAGCAGTACTTC.

V usage is TRBV20-1 and J usage is TRBJ1-2; D call uncertain. This CDR3 spans 11 amino acids. The germline CDR1 and CDR2 sequences are DFQATT and SNEGSKA (reference sequence). CDR3 sequence (DNA): TGCAGCGCCGAGGGTGTCAATGGCTACACCTTC. It specifies CSAEGVNGYTF.

The V gene is TRBV28, the J gene TRBJ1-2; D may be TRBD1 (5 bases). Trimming took off 5 bases at V and 3 bases at J, with 13 bases between the two ends. Germline CDR1 is MDHEN and CDR2 is SYDVKM. The CDR3 has 14 amino acids. CDR3 protein: CASSTWEGHYGYTF. CDR3 sequence (DNA): TGTGCCAGCAGTACCTGGGAGGGGCACTATGGCTACACCTTC.

The table lists this clone with a count of one. This chain uses TRBV5-1 with TRBJ1-3, with D perhaps matching TRBD1 (5 bases). The CDR3 is 14 residues long. Trimming left V 2 bases short and J 4 bases short, with 10 bases between. In germline, CDR1 is SGHRS, CDR2 YFSETQ. DNA of the CDR3: TGCGCCAGCAGCTTAGGACAATCCGGAAACACCATATATTTT. This translates into CASSLGQSGNTIYF.

The V gene is TRBV5-1, the J gene TRBJ1-4; TRBD1 agrees at 12 bases. Trimming took 4 bases from V and 8 from J; bases not matched to a gene: 6. Looked up from germline, CDR1 is SGHRS and CDR2 is YFSETQ. The CDR3 covers 15 residues. The CDR3 reads CASSLAGTGGEKLFF. CDR3 in DNA: TGCGCCAGCAGCCTCGCCGGGACAGGGGGCGAAAAACTGTTTTTT. Supplemented by reference TRBV5-1 and TRBJ1-4, the full variable domain reads KAGVTQTPRYLIKTRGQQVTLSCSPISGHRSVSWYQQTPGQGLQFLFEYFSETQRNKGNFPGRFSGRQFSNSRSEMNVSTLELGDSALYLCASSLAGTGGEKLFFGSGTQLSVL.

The chain joins TRBV28 to TRBJ2-3; TRBD2 matches at 8 bases. The CDR3 length is 15 residues. Germline values: CDR1 MDHEN, CDR2 SYDVKM. J was trimmed by 3 bases and V by 6 bases; bases with no gene match: 8. CDR3 sequence (DNA): TGTGCCAGCAGCCTCGGACTAGCAGGAACAGATACGCAGTATTTT. This sequence encodes CASSLGLAGTDTQYF.

This clone was observed once. The V and J genes are TRBV5-4 and TRBJ2-1; D is perhaps TRBD1 (6 bases). The CDR3 contains 15 residues. V lost 4 bases to trimming and J lost 3 bases, with 14 bases between them. Germline values: CDR1 SGHNT, CDR2 YYREEE (reference sequence). The CDR3 sequence is CASSPGTPGYNEQFF. CDR3 DNA: TGTGCCAGCAGCCCCGGGACACCGGGCTACAATGAGCAGTTCTTC.

The rearrangement joins TRBV28 to TRBJ2-1, with D tentatively TRBD2 (6 bases). Germline V CDR1 and CDR2: MDHEN, SYDVKM. The CDR3 consists of 14 residues. The germline V and J ends were trimmed by 7 bases and 14 bases, with 24 bases remaining between them. The CDR3 DNA follows: TGTGCCAGCAACTCCCTCCCGGGAGCCCCGTTGGAGTTCTTC. This gives the protein CASNSLPGAPLEFF. Looking up the rest from reference TRBV28 and TRBJ2-1 gives the full variable domain: DVKVTQSSRYLVKRTGEKVFLECVQDMDHENMFWYRQDPGLGLRLIYFSYDVKMKEKGDIPEGYSVSREKKERFSLILESASTNQTSMYLCASNSLPGAPLEFFGPGTRLTVL.

The table lists this clone with a few counts. CDR3 amino acids: CASSLGTGGRTNEKLFF. The CDR3 coding sequence is TGTGCCAGCAGCTTAGGGACAGGGGGCCGAACTAATGAAAAACTGTTTTTT. The rearrangement uses TRBV7-9 and TRBJ1-4, with 11 bases aligning to TRBD1. Germline CDR1 is SEHNR and CDR2 is FQNEAQ (reference sequence). V gave up 1 base and J gave up 1 base; unmatched junction bases: 2. The CDR3 contains 17 residues.

The chain uses TRBV7-2 and TRBJ1-1; 9 bases match TRBD1. This CDR3 is 16 amino acids long. The junction had 13 bases not matched to a gene; V was cut back by 6 bases and J by 5 bases. CDR1 and CDR2 from the germline V gene are SGHTA and FQGNSA. The CDR3 protein is CASRIPGTGRGTEAFF. CDR3 coding DNA: TGTGCCAGCAGGATCCCCGGGACAGGGAGGGGGACTGAAGCTTTCTTT. Combining the CDR3 with reference TRBV7-2 and TRBJ1-1 gives the whole variable domain GAGVSQSPSNKVTEKGKDVELRCDPISGHTALYWYRQSLGQGLEFLIYFQGNSAPDKSGLPSDRFSAERTGGSVSTLTIQRTQQEDSAVYLCASRIPGTGRGTEAFFGQGTRLTVV.

This sequence joins TRBV30 and TRBJ1-5; TRBD1 agrees at 7 bases. V shed 0 bases and J 2 bases; nucleotides not matched to a gene: 4. The V gene's germline CDR1 is GTSNPN and CDR2 SVGIG (reference sequence). The CDR3 spans 15 residues. CDR3 sequence: CAWSVQGSRNQPQHF. CDR3 nucleotides: TGTGCCTGGAGTGTACAGGGGTCCCGCAATCAGCCCCAGCATTTT.

The rearrangement links TRBV3-1 (or the pseudogene TRBV3-2) to TRBJ2-3, with 8 bases that match TRBD2. With V trimmed by 0 bases and J by 2 bases, 10 bases remained unmatched. CDR3 length: 18 residues. Germline V gives CDR1 LGHDT, CDR2 YNNKEL (reference sequence). The chain's CDR3 is CASSQDPTAGAFTDTQYF. DNA of the CDR3: TGTGCCAGCAGCCAAGATCCGACAGCGGGAGCCTTCACAGATACGCAGTATTTT.

The chain carries TRBV3-1 (or the pseudogene TRBV3-2) and TRBJ2-7; no firm D call. This CDR3 region has 12 residues. Germline values: CDR1 LGHDT, CDR2 YNNKEL (reference sequence). Deletions cut 4 bases from V and 1 base from J, with 5 bases between. CDR3 amino acids: CASSRGSYEQYF. CDR3 nucleotide sequence: TGTGCCAGCAGCCGCGGATCCTACGAGCAGTACTTC.

This clone was detected only a few times. The rearrangement uses TRBV6-5 and TRBJ1-3; D is uncertain. The germline V and J ends were trimmed by 6 bases and 3 bases, with 12 bases remaining between them. CDR1 and CDR2 from the germline V gene are MNHEY and SVGAGI. The CDR3 is made up of 14 amino acids. DNA for the CDR3: TGTGCCAGCAGGCTGCGTTACCGTGGAAACACCATATATTTT. It encodes CASRLRYRGNTIYF.

The rearrangement joins TRBV2 to TRBJ2-3; 7 nucleotides match TRBD2. The CDR3 runs 13 residues. CDR1 and CDR2 (germline): SNHLY, FYNNEI. Germline trimming cut 10 bases from V and 4 bases from J; bases unmatched to any gene: 8. For the CDR3, the DNA is TGTGCCAATGGGGCGGGGAGGGCAGATACGCAGTATTTT. Translated, it gives CANGAGRADTQYF.

DNA of the CDR3: TGTGCCAGCAACCCAATAGGGGGGGGCGAGCAGTACTTC. Translated, it gives CASNPIGGGEQYF. The V and J genes are TRBV14 and TRBJ2-7; maybe TRBD2 (7 bases). The CDR3 sequence is 13 residues long. The germline V gene encodes CDR1 SGHDN and CDR2 FVKESK. With 7 bases removed from V and 6 bases from J, the gap between germline ends came to 16 bases.

This clone appeared a single time. CDR3 DNA sequence: TGTGCCAGCAGCCTGGGGCGGACATTTAACTATGGCTACACCTTC. Translation: CASSLGRTFNYGYTF. The V call is TRBV9, the J call TRBJ1-2; D is possibly TRBD1 (5 bases). The CDR3 extends over 15 amino acids. The V gene lost 4 bases and the J gene lost 1 base, with 14 bases spanning the gap. From germline, CDR1 is SGDLS and CDR2 YYNGEE.

Only a few counts were recorded for this clone. The J gene is TRBJ1-3, the V gene TRBV30; TRBD1 matches at 8 bases. This CDR3 is built from 16 residues. Germline CDR1 and CDR2: GTSNPN and SVGIG (reference sequence). V lost 0 bases and J lost 4; bases outside the gene matches: 8. As DNA, the CDR3 is TGTGCCTGGAGTGTCTCAGGCAGGGGGCTCGGAAACACCATATATTTT. Translated, it gives CAWSVSGRGLGNTIYF. Variable domain in full (rest from reference TRBV30 and TRBJ1-3): SQTIHQWPATLVQPVGSPLSLECTVEGTSNPNLYWYRQAAGRGLQLLFYSVGIGQISSEVPQNLSASRPQDRQFILSSKKLLLSDSGFYLCAWSVSGRGLGNTIYFGEGSWLTVV.

The chain carries TRBV30 and TRBJ2-2; 8 nucleotides align to TRBD1. CDR3 length: 16 amino acids. With 2 bases clipped from V and 5 bases from J, the junction kept 10 bases outside the gene matches. The germline gives CDR1 GTSNPN, CDR2 SVGIG (reference sequence). As DNA, the CDR3 is TGTGCCTGGAGTACCCCGAGGACAGGGAGGACCGGGGAGCTGTTTTTT. Translating gives CAWSTPRTGRTGELFF.

Regarding this clone: Other nucleotide sequences in the sample specify the same CDR3. The chain has TRBV30 and TRBJ1-5; 10 positions match TRBD1. V dropped 5 bases and J dropped 7; count of bases not matched to a gene: 8. The CDR3 runs 14 residues. Germline assignment: CDR1 GTSNPN and CDR2 SVGIG (reference sequence). The CDR3 here is CAWDRDRGLQPQHF. For the CDR3, the DNA is TGTGCCTGGGACCGGGACAGGGGATTGCAGCCCCAGCATTTT. Full variable domain (rest looked up from reference TRBV30 and TRBJ1-5): SQTIHQWPATLVQPVGSPLSLECTVEGTSNPNLYWYRQAAGRGLQLLFYSVGIGQISSEVPQNLSASRPQDRQFILSSKKLLLSDSGFYLCAWDRDRGLQPQHFGDGTRLSIL.

The genes are TRBV4-2 and TRBJ1-1, with 7 bases identical to TRBD1. CDR3 length: 13 amino acids. Germline assignment: CDR1 LGHNA and CDR2 YNFKEQ. The trim removed 4 bases at V and 4 bases at J, leaving 3 bases unmatched. The CDR3 bases are TGTGCCAGCAGCCGAGCAGGGGGCACTGAAGCTTTCTTT. Its protein product is CASSRAGGTEAFF.

V is TRBV7-2 and J is TRBJ2-1; 8 bases align to TRBD2. The V and J ends lost 2 bases and 1 base, in that order; junction bases with no gene match: 4. The length of the CDR3 is 16 residues. Per germline, CDR1 SGHTA and CDR2 FQGNSA. The CDR3 DNA follows: TGTGCCAGCAGCTTAAGGCGGGGGGCTTCCTACAATGAGCAGTTCTTC. Amino acid sequence: CASSLRRGASYNEQFF.

J is TRBJ2-2 and V is TRBV5-4, with D uncertain. Deletions cut 3 bases from V and 4 bases from J, with 16 bases between. The CDR3 is 16 residues long. CDR1 and CDR2 (germline): SGHNT, YYREEE (reference sequence). Written as DNA, the CDR3 is TGTGCCAGCAGCTCCTACTACGGCCCACTCACCGGGGAGCTGTTTTTT. The encoded protein is CASSSYYGPLTGELFF.